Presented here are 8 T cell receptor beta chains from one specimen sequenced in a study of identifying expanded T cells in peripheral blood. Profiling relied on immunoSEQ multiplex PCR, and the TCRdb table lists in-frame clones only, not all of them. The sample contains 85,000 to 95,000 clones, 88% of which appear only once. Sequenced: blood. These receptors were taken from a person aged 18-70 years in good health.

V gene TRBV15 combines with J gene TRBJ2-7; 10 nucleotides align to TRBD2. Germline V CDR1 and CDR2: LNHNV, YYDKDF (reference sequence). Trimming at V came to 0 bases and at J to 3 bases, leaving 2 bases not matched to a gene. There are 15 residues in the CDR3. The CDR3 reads CATSREASGSYEQYF. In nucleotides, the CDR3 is TGTGCCACCAGCAGAGAGGCTAGCGGGAGCTACGAGCAGTACTTC.

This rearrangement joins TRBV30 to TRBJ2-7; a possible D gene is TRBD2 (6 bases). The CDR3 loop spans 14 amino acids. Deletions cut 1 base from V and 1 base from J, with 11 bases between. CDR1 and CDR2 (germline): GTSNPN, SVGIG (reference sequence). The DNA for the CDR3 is TGTGCCTGGAGTGGGGAGGCAGGTTCCTACGAGCAGTACTTC. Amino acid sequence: CAWSGEAGSYEQYF.

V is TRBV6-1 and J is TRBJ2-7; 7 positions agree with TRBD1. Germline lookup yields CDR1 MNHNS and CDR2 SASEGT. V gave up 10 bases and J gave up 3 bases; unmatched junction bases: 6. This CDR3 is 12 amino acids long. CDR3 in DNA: TGTGCCACTGGGACAGTCGTCTACGAGCAGTACTTC. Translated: CATGTVVYEQYF.

The CDR3 sequence is CAWRGQGNNEKLFF. CDR3 coding DNA: TGTGCCTGGAGGGGACAGGGCAATAATGAAAAACTGTTTTTT. The V call is TRBV30, the J call TRBJ1-4, with 9 bases matching TRBD1. The CDR3 contains 14 residues. Per the germline V gene, CDR1 is GTSNPN and CDR2 is SVGIG (reference sequence). The junction had 3 bases not matched to a gene; V was cut back by 3 bases and J by 4 bases.

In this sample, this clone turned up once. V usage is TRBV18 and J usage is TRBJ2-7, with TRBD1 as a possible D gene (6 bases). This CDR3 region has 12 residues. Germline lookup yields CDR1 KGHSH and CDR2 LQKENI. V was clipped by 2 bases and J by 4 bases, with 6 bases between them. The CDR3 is CASSPRGYEQYF. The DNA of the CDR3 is TGTGCCAGCTCACCAAGGGGGTACGAGCAGTACTTC.

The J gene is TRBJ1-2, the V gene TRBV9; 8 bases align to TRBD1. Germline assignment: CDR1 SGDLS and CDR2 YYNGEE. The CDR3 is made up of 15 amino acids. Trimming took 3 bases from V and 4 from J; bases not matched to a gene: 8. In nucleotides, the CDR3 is TGTGCCAGCAGCGAGTTACCAGGGGGCGCCTATGGCTACACCTTC. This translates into CASSELPGGAYGYTF.

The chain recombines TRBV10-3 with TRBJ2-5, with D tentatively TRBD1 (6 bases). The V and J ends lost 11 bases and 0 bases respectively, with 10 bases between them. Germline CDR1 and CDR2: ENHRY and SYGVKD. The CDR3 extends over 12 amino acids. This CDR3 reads CAGSGDQETQYF. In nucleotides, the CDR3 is TGTGCCGGATCAGGGGACCAAGAGACCCAGTACTTC.

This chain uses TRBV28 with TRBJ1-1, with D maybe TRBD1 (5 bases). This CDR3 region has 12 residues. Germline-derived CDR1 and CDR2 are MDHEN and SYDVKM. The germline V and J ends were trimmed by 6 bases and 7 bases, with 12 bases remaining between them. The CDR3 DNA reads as TGTGCCAGCAGGCCCCAGGGTCTTGAAGCTTTCTTT. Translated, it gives CASRPQGLEAFF. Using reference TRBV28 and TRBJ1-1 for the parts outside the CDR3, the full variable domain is DVKVTQSSRYLVKRTGEKVFLECVQDMDHENMFWYRQDPGLGLRLIYFSYDVKMKEKGDIPEGYSVSREKKERFSLILESASTNQTSMYLCASRPQGLEAFFGQGTRLTVV.